This is a list of T cell receptor beta chains from one sample in a study of T cells in Graves' hyperthyroidism and ophthalmopathy. TCRdb processed the multiplex PCR reads anew with MiXCR; each CDR3 protein has one entry. The sample comprises 500,000 or so distinct CDR3 sequences, roughly 17% of which are singletons, and 17% rests with the top ten. What was sequenced was blood. The origin of the receptors is a woman between 18 and 29 years old with Graves' ophthalmopathy. The CDR3 runs from the conserved cysteine through the conserved F or W.

v_call	cdr3_aa
TRBV9	CASSMEGRIDEQYF
TRBV28	CASSWTGGRVRETQYF
TRBV30	CAWSYPTGRSYGYTF
TRBV5-1	CASSRDRAGNTIYF
TRBV5-5	CASSQKGDMVCNEQFF
TRBV7-8	CASSRGQGAHEQYF
TRBV5-1	CASSADLQTIYF
TRBV28	CASSPAPTYGYTF
TRBV28	CASTPGQGHYEQYF
TRBV30	CAWSRPGEETQYF
TRBV5-1	CASSSAGDAYEQYF
TRBV7-8	CASSPGSGPTGYTF
TRBV29-1	CSVEERPDNEQFF
TRBV12-3/TRBV12-4	CASSKGQGWYSNQPQHF
TRBV7-9	CTSSPTAYEQYF
TRBV20-1	CSAWAGAPSSPLHF
TRBV27	CASRGTLEAFF
TRBV11-2	CASSLQGELYEQYF
TRBV20-1	CSARERAGGAPDEQFF
TRBV28	CASRGGESYEQYF
TRBV19	CASSRKGGEKLFF
TRBV4-2	CASSQGEGRASYGYTF
TRBV28	CASSLIGWTGGSYNEQFF
TRBV29-1	CSVGQWGVNTGELFF
TRBV7-8	CASSRTGQAYQPQHF
TRBV5-4	CASSLAGSTNEQFF
TRBV12-3/TRBV12-4	CASGSRGTDTQYF
TRBV5-6	CASSSLDLSSYNEQFF
TRBV20-1	CSARAFVENTEAFF
TRBV11-2	CASSSSFGFPRRTEAFF
TRBV6-1	CASRRDILNYGYTF
TRBV27	CATPGLADYNEQFF
TRBV28	CASSQTSDNNEQFF
TRBV12-3/TRBV12-4	CASRGQGTTTEAFF
TRBV27	CASSLSVVSTGYTF
TRBV29-1	CSVALDYEQYF
TRBV5-1	CTSSGDLNSPLHF
TRBV12-3/TRBV12-4	CASRISGISSYNEQFF
TRBV7-9	CAIGQGNYEQYF
TRBV20-1	CSARDPRDTEAFF
TRBV5-1	CASSLGESGNQPQHF
TRBV27	CASRGFEGTDTQYF
TRBV7-6	CASRPVAPGTQYF
TRBV27	CASSLNGGQGWYEQYF
TRBV24-1	CATSGTANTGELFF
TRBV6-1	CASALSTDTQYF
TRBV7-8	CASRSEGPYKTQYF
TRBV15	CATSSHNYNEQFF
TRBV6-2/TRBV6-3	CASSYRRTANYGYTF
TRBV28	CASSLPAKPQHF
TRBV2	CASSEGRNEQFF
TRBV9	CASSVAGISGNTIYF
TRBV11-2	CASSLGRTDNYGYTF
TRBV20-1	CSARGISPGGDTQYF
TRBV20-1	CSARDQSGLVWNTEAFF
TRBV4-1	CASSRPGRVDTEAFF
TRBV30	CAWAASGTSEQFF
TRBV10-3	CAITGANTEAFF
TRBV6-1	CASSEAGGGTEAFF
TRBV28	CASSSPLVNEQFF